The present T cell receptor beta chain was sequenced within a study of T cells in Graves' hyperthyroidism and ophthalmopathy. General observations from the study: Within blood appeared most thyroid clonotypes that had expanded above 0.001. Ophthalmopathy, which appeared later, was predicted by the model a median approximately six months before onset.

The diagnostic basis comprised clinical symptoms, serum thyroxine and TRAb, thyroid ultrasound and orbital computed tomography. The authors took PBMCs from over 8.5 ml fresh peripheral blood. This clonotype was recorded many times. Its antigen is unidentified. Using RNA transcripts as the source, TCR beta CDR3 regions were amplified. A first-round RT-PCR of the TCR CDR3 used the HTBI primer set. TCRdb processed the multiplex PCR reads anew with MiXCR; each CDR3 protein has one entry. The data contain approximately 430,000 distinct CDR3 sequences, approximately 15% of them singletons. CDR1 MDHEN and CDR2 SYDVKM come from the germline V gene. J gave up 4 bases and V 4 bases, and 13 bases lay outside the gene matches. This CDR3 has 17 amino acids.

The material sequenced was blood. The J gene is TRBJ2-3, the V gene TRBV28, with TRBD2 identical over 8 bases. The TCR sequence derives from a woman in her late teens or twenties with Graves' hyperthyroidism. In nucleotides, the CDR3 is TGTGCCAGCAGTTCCCCAGGTTCGGGAGGGTGGGCAGATACGCAGTATTTT. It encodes CASSSPGSGGWADTQYF.